The entry that follows covers one T cell receptor (beta chain) sequence. The clone's antigen remains unknown. The CDR3 goes from the cysteine to the phenylalanine over 12 residues. Left in the record is the CDR3 DNA by itself, 36 bases read in frame from the first base. In total, approximately 690 healthy bone marrow donors made up the cohort. At the time of sampling, every cohort member was nominally healthy, though immune exposures that went unrecorded were likely present. The donor tested CMV seropositive and was one of the 289 seropositive cohort members. Each donor provided a peripheral blood sample, and peripheral blood mononuclear cells were used for TCR beta sequencing. The Qiagen DNeasy Blood Extraction Kit was used to extract genomic DNA from the blood cell samples. The record originates from a study of cytomegalovirus exposure and HLA in healthy donors listed by TCRdb under 2017. About the investigation overall: In an earlier analysis of 550 to 750 of the donors, under 300 Gb of sequence data and about 110 million unique TCR beta sequences from about 180 million T cells were reported. Approximately 300 gigabases of sequencing data and 70 million to 100 million unique TCR sequences made up an early release that covered about 640 HLA-typed donors. Of the roughly 400 genotyped donors, about 80% fell in the genetic ancestry cluster associated with self-reported Caucasian donors. The aim of the study was to test whether cataloging public T cell receptors could identify signatures of past pathogen exposure. Using immunosequencing, the study profiled T cell repertoires from 640 or so subjects and related those repertoires to cytomegalovirus serostatus. In addition to the first cohort of 650 to 800 subjects, a separate validation cohort of approximately 130 different subjects was used. To predict cytomegalovirus infection status, the study brought together high-throughput TCR immunosequencing, statistical association of individual TCRs with disease status, and machine learning. A later analysis re-analyzed previously published TCR beta repertoires from 666 donors and added high-resolution HLA genotyping to study TCR occurrence patterns. Rather than drawing on any new phenotypic data, the later analysis identified candidate immune exposures from TCR beta sequences and the way those sequences occurred across donors. An earlier analysis of about 620 of the donors applied high-throughput TCR beta sequencing to assess whether each TCR beta V gene segment acted as functional or pseudogenic. Donor age, sex, ethnicity and CMV serostatus were collected together with the repertoire data. Genome-wide SNP genotypes for about 65% of the 666 donors were used in a later genetic analysis, which treated that subset as a discovery cohort. All discovery cohort repertoires had been generated using a single sequencing platform. HLA typing covered class I and class II loci at four-digit resolution. The number of typed donors differed by locus: roughly 629-640 for A, B, C, DRB1 and DQB1; 500 to 550 for DQA1; roughly 600 for DPA1; and 400 to 480 for DPB1. About five DR-DQ haplotypes were handled as single units for association and clustering, since linkage in the cohort was strong. Among some 400 genotyped donors of the cohort, an average of about 240,000 unique TCR beta nucleotide sequences were sequenced per donor, around 18% of them non-productive.

The library was generated by the immunoSEQ multiplex PCR assay. A mixture of 60 forward primers for TCR Vbeta segments and 13 reverse primers for TCR Jbeta segments was used in the multiplex PCR. The CDR3 region of rearranged TCR beta genes was amplified from genomic DNA with a multiplex PCR assay. The amplified TCR beta libraries were sequenced on the Illumina HiSeq System as 87-base-pair reads. For the original study's pipeline: In a later analysis, about 80 million unique TCR beta chains were counted across the roughly 610 repertoires, and approximately 9.9 million of these chains were shared by at least two donors. To remove PCR and sequencing errors, raw reads were error-corrected and collapsed into unique sequences using a nearest-neighbor algorithm that merged closely related sequences. V, D and J gene segments were assigned by aligning CDR3 sequences to IMGT reference sequences. For a sequence to be retained, a match of at least six nucleotides was required to both a V gene segment and a J gene segment. Rearrangements were classified as productive when the CDR3 lacked stop codons and remained in frame with V and J, and all other rearrangements were classified as non-productive. Following IMGT convention, CDR3 was defined as the stretch from the second conserved V-encoded cysteine up to the conserved J-encoded phenylalanine. In an earlier analysis of some 550 of the donors, sequences lacking an unambiguous match to a single V gene segment were excluded. An earlier analysis of some 610 of the donors called V segments functional above 56.7% productive rearrangements and segregating when the between-donor standard deviation exceeded 5%. A statistical classification framework was developed to diagnose cytomegalovirus status using the catalog of TCR beta chain sequences. V and J gene assignment, in a later analysis, came from comparing TCR nucleotide sequences with IMGT/GENE-DB human TR gene sequences. In a later analysis, CDR3 sequences and most-parsimonious VDJ recombination scenarios were assigned using the TCRdist pipeline. In a later analysis, every TCR beta chain was defined by the combination of its CDR3 amino acid sequence and its V-gene family, and reads without a unique V-gene family were dropped. In a later analysis, some 600 highly shared, low-generation-probability nucleotide sequences were removed to address suspected cross-contamination and a sequencing artifact. A later analysis calculated a clonal expansion index for each public chain from normalized within-repertoire ranks of inferred template counts. In a later analysis, generation probabilities were computed with a VDJ recombination model fitted to out-of-frame rearrangements, and the resulting probabilities were checked against IGoR. A later analysis scored TCR-TCR, TCR-HLA and TCR-CMV co-occurrence with hypergeometric tests, applying a repertoire-size bias correction to TCR pairs. In a later analysis, false discovery rates were estimated by permuting HLA or CMV assignments 20 times. In a later analysis, co-occurring TCRs were grouped using DBSCAN, and TCRdist sequence similarity was added for clustering within HLA-allele-positive subsets. For co-occurrence clustering, repertoires with fewer than 30,000 or more than 120,000 public chains were excluded, along with a handful of repertoires with anomalous nucleotide sharing. What TCRdb holds here is the immuneACCESS table cut down to in-frame rearrangements. Part of the clones is not present; checked against another copy, under half of the missing clones reflect an unresolved V gene, and the others are unexplained. Clonal size and the V and J genes are those of that table, whereas D and trimming came from the DNA. This sample's clone table shows some 53,000 clones. In total, the top ten clones hold roughly an eighth of the sample.

What the work shows at the level of the full study, not this receptor alone: An association between a missense DCLRE1C variant and V-gene and J-gene trimming of TCR beta chains was found in a later genetic analysis and replicated in an independent cohort. Some IMGT-functional V segments, including TRBV6-2 and TRBV6-3, could not be told apart with the 87-base-pair reads, so those segments were excluded. A group of highly shared sequence variants was considered likely to be a technical artifact of the sequencing pipeline. Correlated functional status among segregating V segments might be attributable to linkage disequilibrium, but an unknown experimental factor could not be ruled out. Because counts were too low, roughly 16 rarely observed V segments, including chromosome 9 orphons, were left out of the earlier analysis of roughly 600 of the donors. For the cohort, immune exposure information was limited to CMV serostatus. A total of fewer than 200 TCR beta chains were listed by the study as associated with cytomegalovirus. When HLA alleles, especially DR and DQ, strongly co-occurred, attributing TCR associations to individual alleles was difficult. Presence/absence analyses assumed roughly uniform sequencing depth across donors, an assumption that may not hold. According to the authors, the approach could potentially be generalized to other disease states and immunological phenotypes. Most TCR sequences were seen in very few donors, while some public TCRs were found in many individuals. A further reported finding was that TCR beta sequences accurately predicted the HLA-A and HLA-B alleles for most subjects in the first cohort. A later analysis found that HLA-associated TCR beta chains were more clonally expanded and had lower generation probabilities than equally common non-associated chains. In a later analysis, TCR association rates were found to vary across HLA loci, with the most associated TCRs seen for DRB1 alleles and the fewest for HLA-C alleles. At a false discovery rate of 0.05, a later analysis linked under 20,000 TCR beta sequences to specific HLA alleles. According to a later genetic analysis, donors in an Asian-associated ancestry cluster had fewer N-insertions in productive TCRs than the approximately 650-donor mean. In a later analysis, several top co-occurrence clusters were reported to appear linked to parvovirus B19, influenza, CMV and Epstein-Barr virus. A later analysis found that most CMV-associated TCR beta chains appeared HLA-restricted, with HLA associations seemingly driven largely by CMV exposure. In an earlier analysis of 500 to 650 of the donors, most TCR beta V segments appeared in productive rearrangements about 90% or about 30% of the time, broadly matching IMGT annotations. Cytomegalovirus status was reported to be diagnosed by the classifier with high specificity and sensitivity in both the original and validation cohorts. Three of the identified cytomegalovirus-associated TCR beta chains were confirmed in vitro to be specific for cytomegalovirus antigens. Because HLA typing was unavailable for some donors at each locus, only the typed subset was used in association tests. In this cohort, only TCR beta chains were sequenced, and detectable features were limited by the absence of alpha or paired-chain data.

The chain is encoded by TRBV21-1 joined to TRBJ2-7; TRBD1 is taken as the D call from the table, unchecked against the DNA. TRBV21-1 is an annotated pseudogene. Material: PBMCs. The source of this sequence is a woman aged 60-75 years in good health and CMV-seropositive. CDR3 sequence: CASSKARDEQYF. The nucleotides read TGTGCCAGCAGCAAAGCCAGGGACGAGCAGTACTTC.